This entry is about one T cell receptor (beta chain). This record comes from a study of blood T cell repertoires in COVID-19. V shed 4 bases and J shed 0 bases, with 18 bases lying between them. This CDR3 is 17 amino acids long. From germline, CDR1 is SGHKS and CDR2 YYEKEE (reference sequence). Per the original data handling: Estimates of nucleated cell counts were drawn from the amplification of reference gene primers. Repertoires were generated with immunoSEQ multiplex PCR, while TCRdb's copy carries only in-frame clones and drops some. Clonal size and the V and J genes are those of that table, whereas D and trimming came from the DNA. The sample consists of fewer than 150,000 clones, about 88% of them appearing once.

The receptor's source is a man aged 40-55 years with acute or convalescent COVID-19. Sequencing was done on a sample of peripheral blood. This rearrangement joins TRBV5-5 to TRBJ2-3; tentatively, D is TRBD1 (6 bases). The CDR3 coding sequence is TGTGCCAGCAGCCCGGGACACCAAAACCCTAGCACAGATACGCAGTATTTT. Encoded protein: CASSPGHQNPSTDTQYF.